This TCR beta chain was recovered during a study of T cell responses to AZD1222 COVID-19 vaccine. The CDR3 is 16 residues long. V dropped 1 base and J dropped 0 bases, with 12 bases sitting between them. In germline, CDR1 is MGHRA, CDR2 YSYEKL. Measured with immunoSEQ multiplex PCR; TCRdb has only the in-frame clones, and not every one. This sample has approximately 160,000 clones, with 92% found just once. V is TRBV4-1 and J is TRBJ1-2; D uncertain. The source material was peripheral blood, sampled 28 days after the second AZD1222 dose. The receptor was isolated from an adult who received the AZD1222 COVID-19 vaccine. As DNA, the CDR3 is TGCGCCAGCAGCCAAGGTAGTGAGATAGCTAACTATGGCTACACCTTC. Amino acid sequence: CASSQGSEIANYGYTF.